This T cell receptor (beta chain) was observed in a study of T-cell reconstitution after alpha-beta-depleted transplantation in children. Study results and caveats: At day 60, the high TCRbeta diversity found in some patients originated from recipient T cells and thymic progenitors that had survived. Hyperexpanded clones declined; after one year, newly produced T cells mostly supplied diversity. At around two months after transplant, the alpha-beta T cells were reportedly derived from several hundred expanded clones that came from non-depleted graft cells.

This clonotype was picked up many times. The antigen remains unidentified. Using unique molecular identifiers, the investigators prepared the TCRbeta library. In TCRdb, the PCR reads were re-called with MiXCR into one record per CDR3 protein. The table has 540,000 or so distinct CDR3 sequences, approximately 22% seen once. Trimming pared 2 bases from V and 0 bases from J, leaving 11 bases between. The CDR3 runs to 15 residues. Germline V gives CDR1 SGHTA, CDR2 FQGNSA. This clonotype was obtained from a boy in the first two years of life who had a stem cell transplant for acute myeloid leukemia, so the T cells may come from the graft donor. The chain combines TRBV7-2 with TRBJ2-7; D remains ambiguous. The sample was PBMCs, mostly from graft donor cells, taken 360 days after TCRalphabeta/CD19-depleted stem cell transplant. CDR3 protein: CASSLSAASSYEQYF. CDR3 bases: TGTGCCAGCAGCTTATCGGCGGCAAGCTCCTACGAGCAGTACTTC. Together with reference TRBV7-2 and TRBJ2-7, the CDR3 gives the full variable domain: GAGVSQSPSNKVTEKGKDVELRCDPISGHTALYWYRQSLGQGLEFLIYFQGNSAPDKSGLPSDRFSAERTGGSVSTLTIQRTQQEDSAVYLCASSLSAASSYEQYFGPGTRLTVT.